This T cell receptor beta chain was observed in a study of PD-1 blockade in classical Hodgkin lymphoma. Data came from immunoSEQ multiplex PCR; TCRdb stores just in-frame clones and leaves some out. The sample includes some 19,000 clones, 80% seen only once; the top ten take around a fifth. The sample's time point: cycle 4 day 1 (C4D1), after 6 weeks of nivolumab. All the patients suffered relapse after autologous stem cell transplantation, and brentuximab vedotin exposure differed. A word on this clone: Antigen specificity is unknown.

Germline loops: CDR1 SQVTM, CDR2 ANQGSEA. Unmatched junction bases numbered 1, after V lost 5 bases and J lost 2 bases. This CDR3 is built from 12 residues. Study-level findings and limits: Baseline TCR diversity was reportedly lower in newly diagnosed patients than in healthy donors. It was reported as lower still in relapsed/refractory patients. Prior to therapy, complete responders displayed diversity much like that of newly diagnosed patients. Patients who began taking nivolumab under 1 year after ASCT were left out.

The sample consisted of peripheral blood mononuclear cells (PBMCs), taken before the fourth cycle of nivolumab. The receptor was derived from a human donor with classical Hodgkin lymphoma. The chain has TRBV29-1 and TRBJ2-5; 8 nucleotides line up with TRBD2. The CDR3 bases are TGCAGCGTTTTAGCGGGGCAAGAGACCCAGTACTTC. Translated: CSVLAGQETQYF.